The present TCR beta chain was sequenced within a study of cytotoxic CD8 clonotypes in ibrutinib-treated CLL. Study findings and constraints: Public clonotypes, rarely seen, contracted or held steady on treatment. At ibrutinib response, clonality increased, and at progression it declined back toward baseline.

The CDR3 length is 19 residues. In germline, CDR1 is LNHNV, CDR2 YYDKDF (reference sequence). V dropped 1 base and J dropped 0; count of bases not matched to a gene: 6. Using immunoSEQ multiplex PCR, the repertoire was profiled, and TCRdb retains in-frame clones only, with some absent. The sample includes some 65,000 clones, less than 60% of them seen just once. Comment on this clone: Its specificity is not known.

The sequencing here drew on PBMCs, taken after 12 months of ibrutinib treatment. The chain employs TRBV15 and TRBJ2-2; TRBD2 matches at 12 bases. The receptor comes from a human donor with chronic lymphocytic leukemia. The CDR3 here is CATSRAGLAGFPNTGELFF. CDR3 sequence (DNA): TGTGCCACCAGCAGAGCCGGACTAGCGGGATTCCCGAACACCGGGGAGCTGTTTTTT.